The table lists the clone carrying this T cell receptor beta chain with many counts. Trimming left V 2 bases short and J 3 bases short, with 8 bases between. Germline V CDR1 and CDR2: MDHEN, SYDVKM. There are 13 residues in the CDR3. This entry is derived from a study of spatial heterogeneity in lung cancer. Time point of the sample: blood at routine non-recurrence follow-up after resection. Unsorted whole RNA from tumor, nontumor lung or frozen PBMC underwent sequencing. A single record per CDR3 protein comes from TCRdb applying MiXCR to the 5' RACE reads. The repertoire holds around 47,000 distinct CDR3 sequences, with more than 6.5% as singletons.

The sequencing here drew on PBMCs, taken at follow-up. The sequence was collected from a female donor with early-stage non-small cell lung cancer. This chain joins TRBV28 and TRBJ2-7, with a tentative D call TRBD1 (6 bases). DNA for the CDR3: TGTGCCAGCAGTTTAGTCAGGGGCTACGAGCAGTACTTC. Translating gives CASSLVRGYEQYF. Full variable domain (rest looked up from reference TRBV28 and TRBJ2-7): DVKVTQSSRYLVKRTGEKVFLECVQDMDHENMFWYRQDPGLGLRLIYFSYDVKMKEKGDIPEGYSVSREKKERFSLILESASTNQTSMYLCASSLVRGYEQYFGPGTRLTVT.